This paragraph reports one T cell receptor (beta chain). In this sample, this clonotype turned up many times. What antigen it recognizes has not been identified. Base qualities are missing; no much larger clone stands one base away. The data stem from a study of T-cell reconstitution after alpha-beta-depleted transplantation in children (dated by TCRdb to 2015 to 2016). Study-wide context: T-cell immune reconstitution after TCRalphabeta/CD19-depleted allogeneic hematopoietic cell transplantation in children was quantitatively tracked in the study by means of TCR repertoire profiling. Overall study results and their limits: The high TCRbeta diversity at day 60 in some patients was ascribed to recipient T cells and intrathymic progenitors that had survived conditioning. Hyperexpanded clone frequencies declined over subsequent months; after one year, T-cell counts and TCRbeta diversity were mostly attributed to newly produced T cells. About two months after transplant, the apparently early recovery of alphabetaT-cell counts reportedly depended on just several hundred clones that had expanded rapidly and came from non-depleted graft cells.

Per the publication, the treatment or condition label means: allogeneic hematopoietic cell transplantation with graft depleted of TCRalphabeta T cells and CD19 B cells. TCRalphabeta/CD19-depleted allogeneic hematopoietic cell grafts were given to the transplant recipients, all of whom were children. The library was built by means of PCR. The sequencing machine was an Illumina HiSeq 2500. TCR library preparation used molecular barcoding, with unique molecular identifiers applied to normalize quantification of the TCRbeta repertoire. The public reads were reprocessed in TCRdb via fastp at Q25 and MiXCR, keeping in-frame beta chains. Merged by CDR3 protein, the rows form single entries marked with the most common genes and DNA. The sample records 55,000 to 90,000 distinct CDR3 sequences, approximately 4.4% of which are singletons. Clones ranked in the top ten supply approximately 20% of the sample. The V and J ends are trimmed by 1 base and 2 bases, leaving 15 bases between them. From a lookup of the germline V gene (reference sequence), CDR1 and CDR2 are DFQATT and SNEGSKA. The CDR3 sequence holds 17 residues, the cysteine and phenylalanine included. Solely the CDR3 DNA is kept, with 51 bases framed from the first base.

The sequences come from PBMCs, mostly from graft donor cells, collected 180 days after TCRalphabeta/CD19-depleted stem cell transplant. The source of this sequence is a boy less than two years old who had a stem cell transplant for acute myeloid leukemia, so the T cells may come from the graft donor. The chain is made from TRBV20-1 and TRBJ2-6; perhaps TRBD2 is the D gene, with 5 bases matching. The bases are TGCAGTGCTAGAGTCGCACACGAGGGTGCTGGGGCCAACGTCCTGACTTTC. This encodes CSARVAHEGAGANVLTF.